This entry concerns a single TCR beta chain. The data are from a study of CXCR3-negative and CXCR3-positive naive CD8 T cells. In the study overall: The study obtained around 150 million TRB reads, about 1.5 +/- 0.3 million per library.

Germline CDR1 is DFQATT and CDR2 is SNEGSKA (reference sequence). The CDR3 consists of 16 residues. 5' RACE that incorporated UMI labels was used to prepare the TRB cDNA libraries. From the 5' RACE reads, TCRdb lists one entry per CDR3 protein and no DNA. The sample holds roughly 48,000 distinct CDR3 sequences. The sorter processed each CD8+ T cell subset in triplicate at roughly 280,000 cells apiece. The sequence came from a human donor in good health. Some clones in this sample may be carry-over from other donors' samples. This rearrangement joins TRBV20-1 to TRBJ2-5; as DNA is missing, the TRBD2 call by TCRdb cannot be tested. The sample consisted of memory CD8+ T cells from blood. CDR3 region: CSGLLAGAFKQETQYF.